Reported below is one T cell receptor (beta chain). As yet, its antigen is unknown. One junction end disagrees with the germline gene, perhaps due to a read error. The CDR3 contains 14 residues. The data are from a study of cytomegalovirus exposure and HLA in healthy donors. Study results and caveats: Only CMV serostatus was available as immune exposure information. Data from an earlier analysis indicated that most TCR beta V segments were productive either about 87% or about 30% of the time. According to a later analysis, most TCR beta chains associated with CMV appeared HLA-restricted.

The primer mix had 60 Vbeta and 13 Jbeta primers. Clones were sequenced by immunoSEQ multiplex PCR, and TCRdb holds only the in-frame ones, with some missing. The sample lists some 98,000 clones, about three quarters seen once, with 8% to 9% in the top ten. The TCR comes from a human donor in good health. Material: PBMCs. The V call is TRBV6-7, the J call TRBJ1-5; D possibly corresponds to TRBD1 (5 bases). TRBV6-7 is placed among ORFs of uncertain function. The CDR3 coding sequence is TGCGACTGGGGCAGCAGCGAAGGGAATCAGCCCCAGCATTTT. This codes for CDWGSSEGNQPQHF.